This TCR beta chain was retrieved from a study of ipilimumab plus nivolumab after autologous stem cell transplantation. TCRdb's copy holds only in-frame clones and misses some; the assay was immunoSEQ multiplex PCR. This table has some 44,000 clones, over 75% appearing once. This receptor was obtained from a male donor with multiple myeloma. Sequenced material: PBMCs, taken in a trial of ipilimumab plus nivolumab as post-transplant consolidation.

The CDR3 nucleotides read TGTGCCAGCCATCCCCCCGACAGCAGCCATAATTCACCCCTCCACTTT. It specifies CASHPPDSSHNSPLHF. The rearrangement joins TRBV19 to TRBJ1-6; D possibly corresponds to TRBD1 (5 bases). The CDR3 has 16 residues. The V and J ends lost 9 bases and 5 bases respectively, with 20 bases between them. Germline V gives CDR1 LNHDA, CDR2 SQIVND (reference sequence).